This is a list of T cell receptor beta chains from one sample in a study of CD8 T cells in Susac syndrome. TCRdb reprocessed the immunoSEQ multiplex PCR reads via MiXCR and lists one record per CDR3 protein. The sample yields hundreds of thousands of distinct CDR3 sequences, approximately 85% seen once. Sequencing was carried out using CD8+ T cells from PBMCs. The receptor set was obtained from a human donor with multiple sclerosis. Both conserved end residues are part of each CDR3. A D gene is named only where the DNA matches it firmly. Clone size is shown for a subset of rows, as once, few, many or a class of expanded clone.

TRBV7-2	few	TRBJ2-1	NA	TGTGCCAGCAGCTGGGGCCAGCCTGAGCAGTTCTTC	CASSWGQPEQFF
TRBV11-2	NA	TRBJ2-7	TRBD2	TGTGCCAGCAGCTTTGGGAGGGACGAGCAGTACTTC	CASSFGRDEQYF
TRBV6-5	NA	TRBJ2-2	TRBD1	TGTGCCAGCAGTTACACGGTCGGAGACAGGGGGGCCGGGGAGCTGTTTTTT	CASSYTVGDRGAGELFF
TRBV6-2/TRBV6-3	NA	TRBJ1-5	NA	TGTGCCAGCAGTTCGAAACACTACCCCCCGGGGTCCACGACAGGAGATAGCAATCAGCCCCAGCATTTT	CASSSKHYPPGSTTGDSNQPQHF
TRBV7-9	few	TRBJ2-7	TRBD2	TGTGCCAGCAGCTCAACCTCTAGCGGGAGTCCCTACGAGCAGTACTTC	CASSSTSSGSPYEQYF
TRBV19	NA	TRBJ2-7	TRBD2	TGTGCCAGTATTTCCCCGGCCTCGGGGGGGCCCGATTCCTACGAGCAGTACTTC	CASISPASGGPDSYEQYF
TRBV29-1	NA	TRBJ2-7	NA	TGCAGCGTTGAGTGGGCCGGGAGCCCGAACTACGAGCAGTACTTC	CSVEWAGSPNYEQYF
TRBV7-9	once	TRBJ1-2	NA	TGTGCCAGCAGCTTAGTACTCAGCTATGGCTACACCTTC	CASSLVLSYGYTF
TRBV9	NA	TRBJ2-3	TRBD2	TGTGCCAGCAGCGAGGACCCCGGGACTAGCGTCACAGATACGCAGTATTTT	CASSEDPGTSVTDTQYF
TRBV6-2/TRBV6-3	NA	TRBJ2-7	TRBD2	TGTGCCAGCAGTACTGAGAGCGGGAGGAGCTCCTACGAGCAGTACTTC	CASSTESGRSSYEQYF
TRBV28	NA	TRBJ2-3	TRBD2	TGTGCCAGCAGTTTACCGGCTAGCGGGAGGGCCGGGGTAAGCACAGATACGCAGTATTTT	CASSLPASGRAGVSTDTQYF
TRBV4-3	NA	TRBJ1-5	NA	TGCGCCAGCAGCCAATTTGCGGAGTTTGATCAGCCCCAGCATTTT	CASSQFAEFDQPQHF
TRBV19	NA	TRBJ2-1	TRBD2	TGTGCCAGTAGTAAACAAGTAGCGGGAGGAACCTCCTACAATGAGCAGTTCTTC	CASSKQVAGGTSYNEQFF
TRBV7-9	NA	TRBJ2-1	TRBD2	TGTGCCAGCAGCTTTATGAGCGGGAGCTACAATGAGCAGTTCTTC	CASSFMSGSYNEQFF
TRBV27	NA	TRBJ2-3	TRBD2	TGTGCCAGCGGGTGGGGAATAGCGGGAGATAACACAGATACGCAGTATTTT	CASGWGIAGDNTDTQYF
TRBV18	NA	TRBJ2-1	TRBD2	TGTGCCAGCTCACCTAATTCTAGCGGGAGATCCTACAATGAGCAGTTCTTC	CASSPNSSGRSYNEQFF
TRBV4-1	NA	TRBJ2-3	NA	TGCGCCAGCAGGACTAGTTCTGGAGGGGATACGCAGTATTTT	CASRTSSGGDTQYF
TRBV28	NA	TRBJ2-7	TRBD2	TGTGCCAGCAGTCCCATTCTAGCGGGAGGACCCTACGAGCAGTACTTC	CASSPILAGGPYEQYF
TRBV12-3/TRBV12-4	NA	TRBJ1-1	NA	TGTGCCAGCAGTTTATCCCAGGGAAACACTGAAGCTTTCTTT	CASSLSQGNTEAFF
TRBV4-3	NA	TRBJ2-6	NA	TGCGCCAGCAGCCAAGACAACTCTGGGGCCAACGTCCTGACTTTC	CASSQDNSGANVLTF
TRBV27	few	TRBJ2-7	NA	TGTGCCAGCAGTTTATCGATGGGAGGCTACGAGCAGTACTTC	CASSLSMGGYEQYF
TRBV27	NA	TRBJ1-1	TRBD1	TGTGCCAGCAGGCTCTCGGGACAGGGGAGGACTGAAGCTTTCTTT	CASRLSGQGRTEAFF
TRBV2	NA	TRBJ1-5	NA	TGTGCCAGCAGTGATTTCGCGGATACCAATCAGCCCCAGCATTTT	CASSDFADTNQPQHF
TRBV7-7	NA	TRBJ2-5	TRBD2	TGTGCTGGCAGCTTAGGCCTAGCGGGAGGACGAGAGACCCAGTACTTC	CAGSLGLAGGRETQYF
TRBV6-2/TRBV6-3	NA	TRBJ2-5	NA	TGTGCCAGCAGTGTCAGCGGCACCCAAGAGACCCAGTACTTC	CASSVSGTQETQYF
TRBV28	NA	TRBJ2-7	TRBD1	TGTGCCAGCAATCCGACAGGGGGTATGGACGAGCAGTACTTC	CASNPTGGMDEQYF
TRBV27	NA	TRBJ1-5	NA	TGTGCCAGCAGCCCATTGGCGGGGGCTCTGAGCAATCAGCCCCAGCATTTT	CASSPLAGALSNQPQHF
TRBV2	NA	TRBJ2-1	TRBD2	TGTGCCAGCTTAGGTTACGGAGGGGAGGGTGAGCAGTTCTTC	CASLGYGGEGEQFF
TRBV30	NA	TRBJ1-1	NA	TGTGCCTGGAGTGTATCGGGGGACACTGAAGCTTTCTTT	CAWSVSGDTEAFF